This TCR beta chain is from a study of cytomegalovirus exposure and HLA in healthy donors. Study-wide results and limits: Analysis performed later showed TCR beta chains linked to HLA being more clonally expanded than equally common others. The availability of immune exposure information extended only to CMV serostatus. Earlier results showed most TCR beta V segments being productive about 87% or about 30% of the time.

The CDR3 contains 14 residues. CDR1 and CDR2 (germline): SGHAT, FQNNGV. Trimming removed 0 bases at V and 1 base at J, with 6 bases between. For this clone: Its antigen is unidentified.

The PCR had 60 Vbeta and 13 Jbeta primers. Here immunoSEQ multiplex PCR was the method, and the copy in TCRdb shows in-frame clones only, minus some. The sample lists around 120,000 clones, 80% occurring once. The sequenced material came from PBMCs. The rearrangement joins TRBV11-2 to TRBJ1-2; no reliable D call. The sequence was collected from a female donor in good health and CMV-seropositive. DNA for the CDR3: TGTGCCAGCAGCTTAGACCGTAATAACTATGGCTACACCTTC. Protein: CASSLDRNNYGYTF.